These T cell receptor beta chains were read from a single sample in a study of OX40 agonist ivuxolimab in advanced cancers. Clones were read by immunoSEQ multiplex PCR, and TCRdb kept only the in-frame ones, dropping some. The sample includes about 48,000 clones, 60% to 85% seen only once; the top ten take 1.5% to 2%. Material: CD4+ or CD8+ T cells sorted from blood, obtained in a trial of the OX40 agonist ivuxolimab. These receptors all stem from an adult with an advanced solid tumor such as melanoma, head and neck, liver or kidney cancer. CDR3s include the opening cysteine and the closing phenylalanine or tryptophan. Each record gives: CDR3 protein, CDR3 DNA, D gene, clone size, J gene, V gene. A D gene is named only where the DNA matches it firmly. The size field is filled for only some rows; it gives once, few, many or a size class.

CASSLSTGNEKLFF TGCGCCAGCAGCTTGTCGACAGGGAATGAAAAACTGTTTTTT TRBD1 once TRBJ1-4 TRBV5-1
CSVEEGGTDTQYF TGCAGCGTTGAAGAGGGGGGCACAGATACGCAGTATTTT NA NA TRBJ2-3 TRBV29-1
CASSPRYEQFF TGTGCCAGCAGTCCCCGCTATGAGCAGTTCTTC NA NA TRBJ2-1 TRBV28
CASVQDGGPDTQYF TGTGCTAGTGTCCAGGACGGAGGTCCAGATACGCAGTATTTT NA NA TRBJ2-3 TRBV12-5
CASSARAAGQGSTEAFF TGTGCCAGCAGTGCCCGGGCGGCGGGACAGGGTAGCACTGAAGCTTTCTTT TRBD1 NA TRBJ1-1 TRBV6-1
CASSLRQQGSYNEQFF TGTGCCAGCAGCTTACGACAGCAAGGCTCCTACAATGAGCAGTTCTTC NA NA TRBJ2-1 TRBV5-4
CASSDRTGGIYEQYF TGTGCCAGCAGCGACCGGACAGGGGGCATCTACGAGCAGTACTTC TRBD1 few TRBJ2-7 TRBV7-2
CAILSSLNTEAFF TGTGCCATCTTGTCTAGCTTGAACACTGAAGCTTTCTTT NA NA TRBJ1-1 TRBV10-3
CASSLGGRYNEQFF TGTGCCAGCAGTTTGGGGGGGCGATACAATGAGCAGTTCTTC NA NA TRBJ2-1 TRBV28
CASSSLSGNTIYF TGTGCCAGCAGCTCGCTCTCTGGAAACACCATATATTTT NA NA TRBJ1-3 TRBV5-6
CASSIVGEPGNTIYF TGTGCCAGTAGTATAGTGGGCGAACCTGGAAACACCATATATTTT NA NA TRBJ1-3 TRBV19
CASSTVKGQKFF TGTGCCAGCAGTACCGTCAAGGGACAGAAGTTCTTC TRBD1 once TRBJ2-1 TRBV6-5
CASNTADETQYF TGTGCCAGCAATACAGCCGATGAGACCCAGTACTTC NA NA TRBJ2-5 TRBV6-6
CASSQTALNTEAFF TGTGCCAGTAGCCAGACAGCTTTAAACACTGAAGCTTTCTTT NA NA TRBJ1-1 TRBV19
CASTEGGLNTDTQYF TGTGCCAGCACCGAGGGGGGGTTGAACACAGATACGCAGTATTTT NA NA TRBJ2-3 TRBV6-1
CASRDNYGYTF TGTGCCTCAAGGGATAACTATGGCTACACCTTC NA NA TRBJ1-2 TRBV19
CASSYGQGAYEQYF TGTGCCAGCAGCTATGGACAGGGGGCCTACGAGCAGTACTTC TRBD1 NA TRBJ2-7 TRBV5-8
CASSFSGANVLTF TGTGCCAGCAGCTTCTCTGGGGCCAACGTCCTGACTTTC NA NA TRBJ2-6 TRBV7-2
CARSLAFFRYNQPQHF TGTGCCAGAAGCTTGGCCTTCTTTCGGTACAATCAGCCCCAGCATTTT NA few TRBJ1-5 TRBV5-3
CASKCSGQGAVTPYEQYF TGCGCCAGCAAATGCAGCGGACAGGGTGCAGTAACTCCCTACGAGCAGTACTTC TRBD1 NA TRBJ2-7 TRBV23-1
CATSRGGNTDTQYF TGTGCCACCAGCAGAGGGGGCAACACAGATACGCAGTATTTT NA once TRBJ2-3 TRBV15
CASSSRPNADTQYF TGCGCCAGCAGCTCCAGGCCCAACGCAGATACGCAGTATTTT NA NA TRBJ2-3 TRBV5-1
CASSYQGRTEAFF TGTGCCAGCAGTTATCAGGGTAGAACTGAAGCTTTCTTT NA NA TRBJ1-1 TRBV6-5
CASTPGTFYNSPLHF TGTGCCAGCACCCCGGGGACCTTTTATAATTCACCCCTCCACTTT NA NA TRBJ1-6 TRBV11-2
CASSLSGEAGELFF TGTGCCAGCAGCTTGTCAGGGGAGGCCGGGGAGCTGTTTTTT NA NA TRBJ2-2 TRBV7-3
CASSLEWTDTEAFF TGTGCCAGCAGCTTGGAATGGACAGACACTGAAGCTTTCTTT NA NA TRBJ1-1 TRBV5-6
CASSVVEGNTEAFF TGTGCCAGCAGCGTAGTTGAGGGGAACACTGAAGCTTTCTTT NA NA TRBJ1-1 TRBV9
CATSPRTGKNIQYF TGTGCCACCAGCCCAAGGACGGGCAAAAACATTCAGTACTTC NA NA TRBJ2-4 TRBV15
CASRYGTLSTGELFF TGTGCCAGCAGATACGGGACACTGAGTACCGGGGAGCTGTTTTTT NA NA TRBJ2-2 TRBV28
CASSSQAGGRTGELFF TGTGCCAGCAGCTCCCAAGCGGGGGGGAGGACCGGGGAGCTGTTTTTT TRBD2 once TRBJ2-2 TRBV7-6
CASSQPGRETQYF TGCGCCAGCAGCCAACCAGGGCGGGAGACCCAGTACTTC NA NA TRBJ2-5 TRBV4-1
CSVRSGHEQYF TGCAGCGTGAGATCAGGCCACGAGCAGTACTTC NA NA TRBJ2-7 TRBV29-1
CASTGPGTTNIQYF TGTGCCAGCACCGGGCCGGGGACTACAAACATTCAGTACTTC TRBD2 NA TRBJ2-4 TRBV6-6
CASSSRTYEQYF TGTGCCAGCAGCTCCCGGACCTACGAGCAGTACTTC NA NA TRBJ2-7 TRBV6-1
CASSALTGAAGYTF TGTGCCAGCAGCGCCTTAACAGGGGCCGCTGGCTACACCTTC TRBD1 NA TRBJ1-2 TRBV11-2
CASSLIGGAYEQYF TGTGCCAGCAGCTTGATCGGGGGGGCCTACGAGCAGTACTTC TRBD2 NA TRBJ2-7 TRBV7-9
CASGLGAGGHTDTQYF TGTGCTAGTGGTTTGGGGGCGGGGGGACACACAGATACGCAGTATTTT TRBD2 NA TRBJ2-3 TRBV12-5
CASSWGGTNTGELFF TGTGCCAGCAGCTGGGGCGGGACGAACACCGGGGAGCTGTTTTTT NA NA TRBJ2-2 TRBV13
CASSRDLARTGELFF TGTGCCAGCAGTCGGGACCTAGCCCGAACCGGGGAGCTGTTTTTT NA NA TRBJ2-2 TRBV6-6
CASSSSGLSGNTIYF TGTGCCAGCAGCTCAAGCGGACTCTCTGGAAACACCATATATTTT NA NA TRBJ1-3 TRBV5-5
CASSEGVEHRGAVF TGTGCCAGCAGCGAGGGGGTCGAACACCGGGGAGCTGTTTTT NA NA TRBJ2-2 TRBV14
CASSLWGEKLFF TGTGCCAGCAGCTTATGGGGGGAAAAACTGTTTTTT NA once TRBJ1-4 TRBV7-2
CASNREGLDTQYF TGTGCCAGCAACCGGGAGGGATTAGATACGCAGTATTTT TRBD2 NA TRBJ2-3 TRBV9
CASKRQGQETQYF TGTGCCAGCAAAAGACAGGGACAAGAGACCCAGTACTTC TRBD1 NA TRBJ2-5 TRBV6-1
CSAKVRIEVAFF TGCAGCGCCAAGGTACGGATTGAAGTGGCTTTCTTT NA NA TRBJ1-1 TRBV29-1
CAWSVRHKAFF TGTGCCTGGAGTGTACGTCACAAAGCTTTCTTT NA NA TRBJ1-1 TRBV30
CASSSGTEIYEQYF TGTGCCAGCAGCTCCGGGACAGAGATATACGAGCAGTACTTC TRBD1 NA TRBJ2-7 TRBV6-5
CASSPRTVNQPQHF TGTGCCAGCAGTCCTAGGACAGTCAATCAGCCCCAGCATTTT NA few TRBJ1-5 TRBV6-6
CASSLFLAGSNEQFF TGTGCCAGCAGCTTATTCCTAGCGGGATCAAATGAGCAGTTCTTC TRBD2 few TRBJ2-1 TRBV7-2